This TCR beta chain is from a study of blood T cell repertoires in COVID-19 (dated by TCRdb to the early 2020s). Some background on the complete study: Samples from collaborators originated in the United States, Italy and Spain and spanned both the acute and convalescent phases of COVID-19. The prospective study material was composed of cDNA or gDNA derived from T cells, B-cell-depleted T cells, or PBMCs. The repertoires were released in a freely available public database meant as a resource for research on the immune response to SARS-CoV-2. Deeply sampled blood TCRbeta repertoires from subjects exposed to, actively infected with, or recovered from COVID-19 were included in the dataset. Where available, HLA class I and class II types were taken from metadata supplied by the sample provider and were not determined by assay-based typing. A de-identified subject ID, COVID-19 status, age in years and sex were almost always included in the sample metadata. Samples were obtained from the ongoing ImmuneRACE study (first 160 participants) and from over 1,000 subjects provided by 6 global collaborators. Beyond this particular receptor, the publication reports: The quantity of clinical and demographic metadata differed by source and by participant and was supplied without curation.

TCRbeta CDR3 regions were amplified from genomic DNA by means of the immunoSEQ Assay, a bias-controlled multiplex PCR. The paper's data handling went like this. The number of nucleated cells in each sample was estimated from the amplification of reference gene primers within the assay. To quantify the absolute abundance of each unique TCRbeta CDR3 rearrangement, sequence reads were collapsed and filtered. For each sample, productive Simpson clonality was calculated by taking the square root of Simpson's diversity index across productive rearrangements. TCRdb re-hosts the immuneACCESS table, in-frame sequences only. Its copies lack some clones; in the studies checked, an unresolved V gene accounts for under half of them, and the cause for the rest is not known. The DNA gave D and trimming, while V, J and clone size come from that table. Here the sample has some 42,000 clones; 89% occur a single time. 0.4% of the sample is held by the ten biggest clonotypes.

The germline V gene provides CDR1 MNHEY and CDR2 SVGAGI. Measured from the cysteine to the phenylalanine, the CDR3 is 14 residues long. Only the CDR3 portion is preserved as DNA: 42 bases, with reading frame beginning at the first base. Trimming takes 8 bases off V and 0 bases off J; junction bases not matched to a gene: 7. Each collaborating institution followed its own protocols to collect whole blood in K2EDTA tubes. For TCRbeta analysis, collaborator samples were shipped as frozen whole blood, as isolated PBMCs, or as DNA extracted from either sample type. A remark on this clone: It has no known antigen specificity. Base qualities are not at hand, and no much larger clone is one base apart.

Sequencing was carried out using peripheral blood. This chain joins TRBV6-5 to TRBJ2-7, with 7 bases aligning to TRBD1. The receptor was isolated from a human donor in a cohort sampled during active COVID-19. The nucleotide sequence is TGTGCCAGCTCAGGGACAGCAAGCTCCTACGAGCAGTACTTC. Translated, it gives CASSGTASSYEQYF.